Below are 24 T cell receptor beta chains sequenced from a single sample in a study of T cells in Graves' hyperthyroidism and ophthalmopathy (dated by TCRdb to about 2019). Library preparation used multiplex PCR. The instrument given in TCRdb is Illumina HiSeq 2000. Amplification of TCR beta CDR3 regions was carried out from RNA transcripts. The first round of RT-PCR for the TCR CDR3 was performed with the HTBI primer set and the Qiagen OneStep RT-PCR kit. Through fastp at Q25 and MiXCR, TCRdb rebuilt clones from the public reads, retaining in-frame beta chains. Entries that share a CDR3 protein sequence are merged under the most common genes and DNA. The sample data list hundreds of thousands of distinct CDR3 sequences, and 15% to 20% of these were observed just once. The ten largest clones represent 47% of the sample. The sample comprised blood. These receptor sequences come from a man in his forties or fifties with Graves' ophthalmopathy.

This clonotype has just a few counts. This chain connects TRBV12-3 or TRBV12-4 to TRBJ1-6; possibly TRBD1 for D (5 bases). CDR3 length: 15 amino acids. V was cut by 2 bases and J by 8 bases, with 13 bases left in between. This CDR3 is CASSLYRLKDSPLHF. The CDR3 coding sequence is TGTGCCAGCAGTTTATACAGGCTCAAAGATTCACCCCTCCACTTT.

The chain links TRBV13 to TRBJ2-6, with D perhaps TRBD1 (7 bases). Germline CDR1 and CDR2: PRHDT and FYEKMQ (reference sequence). The CDR3 has 18 amino acids. The V and J ends lost 4 bases and 0 bases respectively, with 16 bases between them. The CDR3 sequence: CASSSLIRGASGANVLTF. The CDR3 region has the DNA TGTGCCAGCAGCTCTCTCATCAGGGGGGCCTCTGGGGCCAACGTCCTGACTTTC.

The V call is TRBV24-1, the J call TRBJ1-6; tentative D call: TRBD1 (5 bases). The V gene's germline CDR1 is KGHDR and CDR2 SFDVKD. Between the trimmed V and J ends, which lost 2 bases and 7 bases, there was a span of 8 bases. The CDR3 spans 14 residues. The CDR3 DNA is TGTGCCACCAGTGATTCGACAGACAATTCACCCCTCCACTTT. Protein sequence: CATSDSTDNSPLHF.

This clonotype showed up just a few times. The chain couples TRBV4-1 to TRBJ2-3, with 7 bases lining up with TRBD2. Germline V CDR1 and CDR2: MGHRA, YSYEKL. The V gene end was trimmed by 0 bases and the J gene end by 0 bases; junction bases not matched to a gene: 6. This CDR3 has 17 residues. CDR3 amino acids: CASSQDRVGRSTDTQYF. For the CDR3, the DNA is TGCGCCAGCAGCCAAGACCGGGTCGGGAGGAGCACAGATACGCAGTATTTT.

This clonotype was recorded a few times. V usage is TRBV12-3 or TRBV12-4 and J usage is TRBJ1-5, with D unclear. The CDR3 sequence is 13 residues long. Trimming stripped 6 bases from V and 7 bases from J, with 13 bases between. The CDR3 DNA sequence: TGTGCCAGCAGCCTTAATTTAAACCAGCCCCAGCATTTT. This codes for CASSLNLNQPQHF.

This clonotype was seen at least ten times. J is TRBJ1-1 and V is TRBV2; D is uncertain. The CDR3 length is 15 residues. Germline values: CDR1 SNHLY, CDR2 FYNNEI. The ends were cut back, 2 bases at V and 8 bases at J, with 18 bases in the middle. The DNA for the CDR3 is TGTGCCAGCAGTGAATCACCTGGGCCAACCGGGGAAGCTTTCTTT. Its protein product is CASSESPGPTGEAFF.

This chain uses TRBV7-2 with TRBJ2-5; weak D call: TRBD1 (6 bases). The CDR3 totals 16 residues. Germline V gene sequence: CDR1 SGHTA, CDR2 FQGNSA. Trimming pared 4 bases from V and 5 bases from J, leaving 20 bases between. CDR3 sequence (DNA): TGTGCCAGCAGCTACTCCCTGGTCCCTAGGGGGGAGACCCAGTACTTC. This sequence encodes CASSYSLVPRGETQYF.

Only a few counts were recorded for this clonotype. The chain links TRBV15 to TRBJ2-7; a weak D match, TRBD1 (5 bases). The CDR3 is 13 amino acids. V dropped 2 bases and J dropped 3 bases, with 8 bases sitting between them. The germline gives CDR1 LNHNV, CDR2 YYDKDF (reference sequence). The CDR3 sequence: CATSRPQGYEQYF. The DNA of the CDR3 is TGTGCCACCAGCAGACCCCAGGGCTACGAGCAGTACTTC.

This clonotype was recorded at least ten times. The chain joins TRBV7-3 to TRBJ2-3, with TRBD2 matching over 10 bases. The CDR3 sequence is 18 residues long. Germline trimming cut 1 base from V and 3 bases from J; bases unmatched to any gene: 10. Germline-derived CDR1 and CDR2 are SGHTA and FQGTGA. The CDR3 here is CASSLMGRASGGTDTQYF. The CDR3 DNA follows: TGTGCCAGCAGCTTAATGGGCCGGGCTAGCGGGGGTACAGATACGCAGTATTTT.

V is TRBV5-1 and J is TRBJ1-1, with D perhaps TRBD1 (6 bases). Trimming left V 0 bases short and J 5 bases short, with 14 bases between. The length of the CDR3 is 15 residues. The germline gives CDR1 SGHRS, CDR2 YFSETQ. The CDR3 region has the DNA TGCGCCAGCAGCTTGGAACAGGGCTCGGGGACTGAAGCTTTCTTT. This gives the protein CASSLEQGSGTEAFF.

At least ten counts were recorded for this clonotype. The chain employs TRBV3-1 and TRBJ1-5; D unresolved. V gave up 3 bases and J gave up 7 bases, with 10 bases separating them. The length of the CDR3 is 13 residues. Germline loops: CDR1 LGHDT, CDR2 YNNKEL (reference sequence). As DNA, the CDR3 is TGTGCCAGCAGCCAGTCCTCGTGGCAGCCCCAGCATTTT. It yields the protein CASSQSSWQPQHF.

This clonotype occurred many times. This chain links TRBV2 with TRBJ1-1; 7 bases map to TRBD1. The trim removed 6 bases at V and 4 bases at J, leaving 5 bases unmatched. CDR1 and CDR2 from the germline V gene are SNHLY and FYNNEI. This CDR3 spans 13 amino acids. CDR3 nucleotide sequence: TGTGCCAGCAGGCGGGACAGTAGCACTGAAGCTTTCTTT. Protein product: CASRRDSSTEAFF.

The chain carries TRBV6-1 and TRBJ2-3, with 9 bases matching TRBD2. CDR1 and CDR2 (germline): MNHNS, SASEGT. Germline trimming cut 6 bases from V and 2 bases from J; bases unmatched to any gene: 15. This CDR3 region has 18 residues. CDR3: CASSSGLAGDASTDTQYF. In nucleotides, the CDR3 is TGTGCCAGCAGCTCAGGGTTAGCGGGAGACGCCTCCACAGATACGCAGTATTTT.

The rearrangement uses TRBV28 and TRBJ2-7, with unresolved D. V was trimmed by 6 bases and J by 4 bases, leaving 16 bases between them. The CDR3 consists of 14 residues. CDR1 and CDR2 (germline): MDHEN, SYDVKM. The CDR3 region has the DNA TGTGCCAGCAGCGCGCCACACTTTCAATACGAGCAGTACTTC. As protein: CASSAPHFQYEQYF.

The chain couples TRBV6-1 to TRBJ2-1, with D uncertain. V was cut by 1 base and J by 8 bases, with 6 bases left in between. This CDR3 is built from 12 residues. Germline V gene lookup returns CDR1 MNHNS and CDR2 SASEGT. The CDR3 DNA reads as TGTGCCAGCAGTGAAGAAGGGTATGAGCAGTTCTTC. Translating gives CASSEEGYEQFF.

This clonotype occurred a few times. Written as DNA, the CDR3 is TGCGCCAGCAGCCCGGAGCAGGGGGGCACTGAAGCTTTCTTT. This codes for CASSPEQGGTEAFF. This chain uses TRBV5-1 with TRBJ1-1; 7 bases line up with TRBD1. Germline loops: CDR1 SGHRS, CDR2 YFSETQ. This CDR3 is 14 amino acids long. Trimming took 4 bases from V and 4 from J; bases not matched to a gene: 7.

This clonotype is a singleton in its sample. V is TRBV28 and J is TRBJ2-3, with TRBD2 identical over 10 bases. The CDR3 sequence is 14 residues long. Germline CDR1 is MDHEN and CDR2 is SYDVKM. J gave up 4 bases and V 10 bases, and 8 bases lay outside the gene matches. The DNA for the CDR3 is TGTGCCATGGCTAGCGGGAGCGGATCAGATACGCAGTATTTT. It codes for CAMASGSGSDTQYF.

This clonotype has at least ten counts. The chain uses TRBV13 and TRBJ2-3; D is perhaps TRBD1 or TRBD2 (6 bases each). The CDR3 totals 13 residues. Germline V gene sequence: CDR1 PRHDT, CDR2 FYEKMQ (reference sequence). Trimming removed 3 bases from V and 4 bases from J, with 8 bases in between. The CDR3, as DNA: TGTGCCAGCAGCTTTAGGGGGGCAGATACGCAGTATTTT. The encoded protein is CASSFRGADTQYF.

This clonotype has ten or more counts. The CDR3 loop reads CASRFGTVYGYTF. The CDR3 region has the DNA TGTGCCAGCAGGTTCGGGACAGTCTATGGCTACACCTTC. The rearrangement uses TRBV6-1 and TRBJ1-2; 7 positions match TRBD1. The CDR3 runs to 13 residues. V was clipped by 6 bases and J by 4 bases; unmatched bases: 5. Germline V gene lookup returns CDR1 MNHNS and CDR2 SASEGT.

The sample holds a few counts of this clonotype. This chain connects TRBV29-1 to TRBJ1-5; 8 nucleotides align to TRBD1. CDR1 is SQVTM and CDR2 is ANQGSEA in the germline V gene. V gave up 7 bases and J gave up 6 bases; unmatched junction bases: 8. This CDR3 is 13 amino acids long. The chain's CDR3 is CSAGQGRGQPQHF. CDR3 nucleotide sequence: TGCAGCGCTGGACAGGGCCGAGGTCAGCCCCAGCATTTT.

This clonotype appeared a few times. The chain recombines TRBV11-2 with TRBJ1-4; possibly TRBD1 for D (6 bases). CDR3 length equals 14 residues. V was cut by 4 bases and J by 7 bases, with 13 bases left in between. Germline CDR1 reads SGHAT; CDR2 reads FQNNGV. Written as DNA, the CDR3 is TGTGCCAGCAGCTCAGGGGATGAAGCTGAAAAACTGTTTTTT. This encodes CASSSGDEAEKLFF.

In its sample, this clonotype was seen a few times. This chain connects TRBV10-3 to TRBJ1-1; 9 bases fit TRBD1. This CDR3 is built from 13 residues. V trimming: 9 bases; J trimming: 3 bases; junction bases outside the gene matches: 5. Germline CDR1 reads ENHRY; CDR2 reads SYGVKD. CDR3 protein: CAIRQGEDTEAFF. As DNA, the CDR3 is TGTGCCATAAGACAGGGGGAAGACACTGAAGCTTTCTTT.

This clonotype was counted between two and nine times. This chain uses TRBV27 with TRBJ2-7, with TRBD1 as a possible D gene (6 bases). The V and J ends lost 5 bases and 4 bases respectively, with 24 bases between them. Germline assignment: CDR1 MNHEY and CDR2 SMNVEV (reference sequence). The CDR3 is made up of 17 amino acids. CDR3 protein: CASSPADSLPPAYEQYF. CDR3 DNA: TGTGCCAGCAGTCCCGCGGACAGCCTTCCCCCGGCATACGAGCAGTACTTC.

The CDR3 DNA follows: TGTGCCATCAGTGACGGGACCCTCGCCGAGGCCCAGCATTTT. Its translation is CAISDGTLAEAQHF. This chain connects TRBV10-3 to TRBJ1-5, with a tentative D call TRBD1 (5 bases). The germline CDR1 and CDR2 sequences are ENHRY and SYGVKD. Trimming pared 3 bases from V and 11 bases from J, leaving 17 bases between. The CDR3 loop spans 14 amino acids.